This T cell receptor (beta chain) is drawn from a study of early T cells in non-severe SARS-CoV-2 infection. As for the study in general: Alpha and beta chains were unpaired, from unsorted whole-blood bulk RNA.

Study conclusions and caveats: Using VDJdb, the matching emphasized anti-spike CD8 responses while missing private and CD4 specificities.

In the library, individual cDNA molecules carried attached unique molecular identifiers. One entry per CDR3 protein results from TCRdb running MiXCR on the 5' RACE reads. The repertoire holds tens of thousands of distinct CDR3 sequences, with 3.5% to 5% as singletons. This clonotype has just a few counts. The antigen remains undetermined. The sequenced sample consisted of whole blood. The clonotype comes from an adult who was a healthcare worker with PCR-confirmed SARS-CoV-2 infection or an uninfected control (not recorded which).

CDR3 region: CASGLSLATNEKLFF. CDR3 DNA sequence: TGTGCTAGTGGTTTGTCGTTAGCAACTAATGAAAAACTGTTTTTT. The genes are TRBV12-5 and TRBJ1-4; no definite D call. In germline, CDR1 is LGHNT, CDR2 FRNRAP. With 2 bases removed from V and 0 bases from J, the gap between germline ends came to 7 bases. The CDR3 covers 15 residues.